What follows describes a single T cell receptor beta chain. Germline CDR1 and CDR2: SQVTM and ANQGSEA. CDR3 length: 15 residues. V lost 2 bases, J lost 3 bases, and 16 bases lay in between. These data come from a study of shared clonotypes between healthy human individuals. This was a deep-level run. Several immunoSEQ plates held equal portions of the genomic DNA taken from each subset. Profiling relied on immunoSEQ multiplex PCR, and the TCRdb table lists in-frame clones only, not all of them. The sample records approximately 470,000 clones, about 78% being singletons. This TCR derives from a woman in her thirties or forties in good health. Some clones in this sample may be carry-over from other donors' samples. The sample consisted of PBMCs. This rearrangement joins TRBV29-1 to TRBJ1-1; D may be TRBD1 (5 bases). The CDR3 reads CSVEMGVRKDTEAFF. In DNA, the CDR3 is TGCAGCGTTGAAATGGGGGTAAGGAAGGACACTGAAGCTTTCTTT.